The clone carrying this TCR beta chain was observed once. The entry originates in a study of OX40 agonist ivuxolimab in advanced cancers. The protocol was immunoSEQ multiplex PCR, while the TCRdb copy is restricted to in-frame clones and leaves out a portion. The sample contains about 73,000 clones, around 80% of which appear only once. The J segment lost 5 bases and the V segment lost 1 base, leaving 9 bases of the junction unmatched. The germline CDR1 and CDR2 sequences are LGHNA and YNFKEQ. This CDR3 comprises 17 residues. The sequence was collected from an adult with an advanced solid tumor such as melanoma, head and neck, liver or kidney cancer. The input for sequencing was CD4+ or CD8+ T cells sorted from blood, taken in a trial of the OX40 agonist ivuxolimab. The rearrangement uses TRBV4-2 and TRBJ2-1, with 9 positions matching TRBD2. The CDR3 nucleotides are TGTGCCAGCAGCCAAGCTTTGACGACTAGCGGCAACAATGAGCAGTTCTTC. This translates into CASSQALTTSGNNEQFF.